Listed below are T cell receptor beta chains from one sample, sequenced in a study of blood T cell repertoires in COVID-19. Clones were read by immunoSEQ multiplex PCR, and TCRdb kept only the in-frame ones, dropping some. Of 350,000 or so clones listed, nearly 90% are singletons. The sample consisted of peripheral blood. All receptors come from a young man with active or convalescent COVID-19. The conserved cysteine and the conserved F or W are not part of the CDR3 here. The order of the fields is J gene, V gene, CDR3 protein.

>TRBJ2-4|TRBV21-1
ASSKCRNHSPKNIQY
>TRBJ1-5|TRBV28
ASSYLISNQPQH
>TRBJ2-1|TRBV7-3
ASSPHSGEQF
>TRBJ2-2|TRBV7-3
ASSSQTGELF
>TRBJ1-4|TRBV28
ASSLQGVWEKLF
>TRBJ2-3|TRBV27
ASSPRVAIFSTDTQY
>TRBJ2-7|TRBV28
ASSRTGATYEQY
>TRBJ1-6|TRBV5-1
ASSGDRAYSPLH
>TRBJ2-7|TRBV7-9
ASSPRQGIPEQY
>TRBJ2-1|TRBV12-3/TRBV12-4
ATSLSSYNEQF
>TRBJ1-1|TRBV15
ATSRSTGYMNTEAF
>TRBJ2-1|TRBV7-9
ASSLAGGGNEQF
>TRBJ2-5|TRBV7-9
AGGDSQETQY
>TRBJ2-7|TRBV5-6
ASSLGTGRAYEQY
>TRBJ1-1|TRBV14
ASSRDRGTEAF
>TRBJ2-5|TRBV15
ATSRVIQETQY
>TRBJ1-2|TRBV6-5
ASSAAMTGVGYT
>TRBJ1-1|TRBV4-3
ASSQDLAGSNTEAF
>TRBJ2-3|TRBV7-2
ASSLTTGSSTDTQY
>TRBJ1-5|TRBV2
ASKATDRTRPESLN
>TRBJ1-5|TRBV4-3
ASSQDFTGGGQPQH
>TRBJ2-2|TRBV25-1
ASSEYSRAGELF
>TRBJ2-1|TRBV27
ASSLYSEQF
>TRBJ2-2|TRBV9
ASSVYELGELF
>TRBJ2-2|TRBV6-5
ASRTDRGHTGELF
>TRBJ2-1|TRBV27
ASSFGTSGGTYNEQF
>TRBJ1-5|TRBV27
ASSSIDSLDQPQH
>TRBJ2-7|TRBV3-1/TRBV3-2
ASSRSSYEQY
>TRBJ2-7|TRBV11-2
ASSLDRLNRQGSYEQY
>TRBJ2-7|TRBV7-2
ASKPRAVITYEQY
>TRBJ1-1|TRBV27
ASSLSTDDQGTEAF
>TRBJ1-5|TRBV6-5
ASRIQGTINQPQH
>TRBJ1-3|TRBV6-1
ASSEETGAGNTIY
>TRBJ2-5|TRBV25-1
ASSPRQGGGETQY
>TRBJ2-1|TRBV19
ASSMDRSSYNEQF
>TRBJ2-5|TRBV5-4
ASSVRVQETQY
>TRBJ2-1|TRBV15
ATNPGTGGYNEQF
>TRBJ2-1|TRBV7-2
ASSPRTSGRPNEQF
>TRBJ1-2|TRBV27
ASSLRPPMQDSLGGYT
>TRBJ1-4|TRBV3-1/TRBV3-2
APYVEKLF
>TRBJ1-2|TRBV15
ATSRGGGGANYGYT
>TRBJ1-4|TRBV5-1
ASSVAGEEKLF